These 13 T cell receptor beta chains share one sample of origin, sequenced in a study of T cell changes during pregnancy in multiple sclerosis. Assay: immunoSEQ multiplex PCR; the TCRdb copy retains only in-frame clones and omits some. The sample consists of roughly 110,000 clones, roughly 89% of them appearing once. Sample: peripheral blood, taken before pregnancy. The receptors derive from a female donor with multiple sclerosis, enrolled in a pregnancy study.

V is TRBV30 and J is TRBJ1-6, with a weak D call TRBD1 (6 bases). Trimming pared 0 bases from V and 9 bases from J, leaving 24 bases between. CDR1 is GTSNPN and CDR2 is SVGIG in the germline V gene (reference sequence). This CDR3 has 18 amino acids. CDR3 in amino acids: CAWSVAGRQGLSSSPLHF. CDR3 sequence (DNA): TGTGCCTGGAGTGTCGCGGGTAGGCAGGGGCTCTCTTCTTCACCCCTCCACTTT.

The J gene is TRBJ1-5, the V gene TRBV19; 9 bases are shared with TRBD1. Unmatched junction bases numbered 12, after V lost 6 bases and J lost 6 bases. From germline, CDR1 is LNHDA and CDR2 SQIVND (reference sequence). This CDR3 comprises 16 residues. CDR3 in amino acids: CASSPLGQGRRQPQHF. The CDR3 DNA is TGTGCCAGTAGCCCTTTGGGACAGGGACGGCGTCAGCCCCAGCATTTT.

The chain employs TRBV28 and TRBJ2-7, with D perhaps matching TRBD2 (5 bases). The V end lost 8 bases, the J end lost 4 bases, and 15 bases lay between the germline ends. Germline V gene lookup returns CDR1 MDHEN and CDR2 SYDVKM. This CDR3 has 13 residues. The CDR3 is CASGMGVRYEQYF. DNA of the CDR3: TGTGCCAGCGGGATGGGAGTAAGGTACGAGCAGTACTTC.

This chain uses TRBV4-3 with TRBJ2-1; TRBD2 matches at 8 bases. V gave up 0 bases and J gave up 4 bases; unmatched junction bases: 2. The germline CDR1 and CDR2 sequences are LGHNA and YSLEER. There are 15 residues in the CDR3. The CDR3, as DNA: TGCGCCAGCAGCCAAGAACTAGCGGATTACAATGAGCAGTTCTTC. Residues: CASSQELADYNEQFF.

The chain recombines TRBV5-4 with TRBJ2-5, with 7 positions matching TRBD1. CDR3 size: 13 residues. Unmatched junction bases numbered 5, after V lost 4 bases and J lost 5 bases. Germline loops: CDR1 SGHNT, CDR2 YYREEE (reference sequence). DNA for the CDR3: TGTGCCAGCAGCCCGGGGACAGAGGAGACCCAGTACTTC. Amino acids: CASSPGTEETQYF.

The rearrangement links TRBV2 to TRBJ2-7; D may be TRBD2 (5 bases). Trimming stripped 1 base from V and 7 bases from J, with 17 bases between. The length of the CDR3 is 15 residues. CDR1 is SNHLY and CDR2 is FYNNEI in the germline V gene. DNA of the CDR3: TGTGCCAGCAGTGAAGGTGGGAGCGCCATTTGGGAGCAGTACTTC. Residues: CASSEGGSAIWEQYF.

The chain couples TRBV7-9 to TRBJ2-2; D is possibly TRBD2 (6 bases). The germline V gene encodes CDR1 SEHNR and CDR2 FQNEAQ (reference sequence). Trimming removed 5 bases at V and 7 bases at J, with 11 bases between. CDR3 length: 13 residues. This CDR3 reads CASSRGGIGELFF. The DNA of the CDR3 is TGTGCCAGCAGCCGTGGGGGGATCGGGGAGCTGTTTTTT.

The chain carries TRBV4-3 and TRBJ1-6; TRBD1 might be the D (6 bases). V gave up 0 bases and J gave up 5 bases, with 11 bases separating them. The CDR3 has 16 residues. Germline V gene lookup returns CDR1 LGHNA and CDR2 YSLEER. For the CDR3, the DNA is TGCGCCAGCAGCCAAGAACCGACAGGCCATAATTCACCCCTCCACTTT. As protein: CASSQEPTGHNSPLHF.

The genes are TRBV6-5 and TRBJ2-1; TRBD2 matches at 7 bases. The germline CDR1 and CDR2 sequences are MNHEY and SVGAGI. This CDR3 comprises 11 residues. The V and J ends lost 7 bases and 10 bases, in that order; junction bases with no gene match: 4. In nucleotides, the CDR3 is TGTGCCAGCAATATGGGGGGGGAGCAGTTCTTC. Translating gives CASNMGGEQFF.

The gene calls are TRBV11-2 and TRBJ2-6, with TRBD1 as a possible D gene (5 bases). Trimming pared 6 bases from V and 2 bases from J, leaving 20 bases between. This CDR3 comprises 18 residues. Per germline, CDR1 SGHAT and CDR2 FQNNGV. The CDR3 here is CASSTFPQGAAGANVLTF. DNA of the CDR3: TGTGCCAGCAGTACCTTTCCGCAAGGGGCGGCTGGGGCCAACGTCCTGACTTTC. Supplemented by reference TRBV11-2 and TRBJ2-6, the full variable domain reads EAGVAQSPRYKIIEKRQSVAFWCNPISGHATLYWYQQILGQGPKLLIQFQNNGVVDDSQLPKDRFSAERLKGVDSTLKIQPAKLEDSAVYLCASSTFPQGAAGANVLTFGAGSRLTVL.

The chain employs TRBV6-5 and TRBJ1-1; D is uncertain. V was pared by 6 bases and J by 4 bases, with 9 bases between. The germline gives CDR1 MNHEY, CDR2 SVGAGI. The CDR3 runs to 12 residues. CDR3 amino acids: CASREEGTEAFF. The CDR3 bases are TGTGCCAGCAGAGAGGAGGGCACTGAAGCTTTCTTT.

The CDR3 DNA sequence: TGCGCCAGCAGCTTGCCCTTGACAGGACGGAACCCTTCGCGATACGAGCAGTACTTC. Its translation: CASSLPLTGRNPSRYEQYF. This chain uses TRBV5-1 with TRBJ2-7; D perhaps matches TRBD1 (6 bases). V shed 1 base and J shed 4 bases, with 27 bases lying between them. CDR1 is SGHRS, CDR2 YFSETQ, per germline. There are 19 residues in the CDR3.

This chain connects TRBV5-1 to TRBJ1-1, with D uncertain. The CDR3 consists of 15 residues. Trimming cost V 5 bases and J 6 bases, with 20 bases left between them. Germline loops: CDR1 SGHRS, CDR2 YFSETQ. For the CDR3, the DNA is TGCGCCAGCAGTTCACGGCCCTTACTAACCGCTGAAGCTTTCTTT. Its translation is CASSSRPLLTAEAFF.